A single sample is the source of the 12 T cell receptor beta chains below, sequenced in a study of spatial heterogeneity in lung cancer (dated by TCRdb to 2018 to 2020). General conclusions and limits of the study: The tumor nonsynonymous mutation count correlated with the number of expanded alpha and beta TCRs within the tumor.

Receptor libraries were prepared by 5' RACE. The sequencer was a NextSeq 500. The public sequencing data were trimmed at Q25 with fastp and processed into clonotypes with MiXCR by TCRdb, which kept only in-frame beta chains. All rows with the same CDR3 protein become a single entry with the most common DNA and genes. For this sample there are about 7,000 distinct CDR3 sequences; around 13% appear just once. The biggest ten clones account for roughly 8.1% of the sample. The time point label corresponds to: sample taken at primary tumor resection. The antigens of these receptors remain unknown. The sequencing here drew on lung tumor tissue, taken at surgery. These receptors were taken from a male donor with early-stage non-small cell lung cancer.

This clonotype is categorized as medium-sized. The library was designed around alpha chains, so this beta chain is a stray read whose abundance carries little weight. The chain links TRBV20-1 to TRBJ2-7, with D perhaps matching TRBD1 or TRBD2 (5 bases each). This CDR3 has 12 amino acids. Germline V CDR1 and CDR2: DFQATT, SNEGSKA (reference sequence). Trimming left V 4 bases short and J 11 bases short, with 18 bases between. The CDR3 nucleotides are TGCAGTGCTAACGAGGGAAGGGACGTAGAGTACTTC. Amino acids: CSANEGRDVEYF.

This clonotype showed up many times. With the library built for alpha chains, this beta chain is off target and its frequency is not meaningful. This chain uses TRBV28 with TRBJ1-2; 7 nucleotides align to TRBD1. This CDR3 spans 13 amino acids. Germline V gives CDR1 MDHEN, CDR2 SYDVKM. The trim removed 4 bases at V and 4 bases at J, leaving 3 bases unmatched. CDR3 in DNA: TGTGCCAGCAGTTCTGGGACAGCCTATGGCTACACCTTC. It translates to CASSSGTAYGYTF.

This clonotype was counted ten times or more. This beta chain is a stray read from a library made for alpha chains; its abundance is not meaningful. The rearrangement uses TRBV7-6 and TRBJ1-1, with D uncertain. The germline gives CDR1 SGHVS, CDR2 FNYEAQ. The CDR3 runs to 14 residues. Trimming pared 7 bases from V and 0 bases from J, leaving 12 bases between. CDR3 region: CASTLSAVNTEAFF. Here the CDR3 DNA reads TGTGCCAGCACCCTTAGTGCGGTGAACACTGAAGCTTTCTTT.

By share, this clonotype counts as medium-sized. This beta chain is an unintended read in a library built for alpha chains; its size means little. This chain uses TRBV7-3 with TRBJ2-2; no definite D call. CDR3 size: 16 residues. The V and J ends lost 0 bases and 0 bases respectively, with 8 bases between them. From germline, CDR1 is SGHTA and CDR2 FQGTGA. This CDR3 is CASSLTGAPNTGELFF. The DNA of the CDR3 is TGTGCCAGCAGCTTAACGGGCGCCCCGAACACCGGGGAGCTGTTTTTT.

This clonotype was seen repeatedly, ten times or more. This beta chain is a stray read from a library made for alpha chains; its abundance is not meaningful. J is TRBJ2-7 and V is TRBV5-4; 7 bases match TRBD1. V trimming: 3 bases; J trimming: 2 bases; junction bases outside the gene matches: 2. This CDR3 spans 13 amino acids. Germline V gene lookup returns CDR1 SGHNT and CDR2 YYREEE (reference sequence). CDR3 in DNA: TGTGCCAGCAGCTCGGGACAGACCTACGAGCAGTACGTC. The encoded protein is CASSSGQTYEQYV.

This clonotype is judged medium-sized. This beta chain slipped into a library made for alpha chains as a stray read, so its size is not meaningful. The chain carries TRBV5-5 and TRBJ1-2; a possible D gene is TRBD1 (5 bases). Trimming stripped 2 bases from V and 3 bases from J, with 14 bases between. The CDR3 spans 15 residues. Germline CDR1 is SGHKS and CDR2 is YYEKEE (reference sequence). CDR3 DNA: TGTGCCAGCAGCTTCCCGCGGGGCCAGGACTATGGCTACACCTTC. It translates to CASSFPRGQDYGYTF.

In the case of this clonotype: This beta chain is off target for a library built for alpha chains, so its abundance means little. The gene calls are TRBV7-6 and TRBJ2-3; tentative D call: TRBD1 (6 bases). The CDR3 contains 15 residues. V lost 0 bases and J lost 0, with 7 bases in between. Germline CDR1 SGHVS, CDR2 FNYEAQ. In nucleotides, the CDR3 is TGTGCCAGCAGCTTAGCGGACAGCAGCACAGATACGCAGTATTTT. Protein product: CASSLADSSTDTQYF.

This clonotype rates as medium-sized (0.01 to 0.1%). Found in a library prepared for alpha chains, this beta chain is an off-target read, and its abundance has little meaning. This rearrangement joins TRBV28 to TRBJ2-1, with D uncertain. The CDR3 length is 10 residues. In germline, CDR1 is MDHEN, CDR2 SYDVKM. Between the trimmed V and J ends, which lost 5 bases and 10 bases, there was a span of 6 bases. The CDR3 reads CASSMREQFF. In DNA form, the CDR3 reads TGTGCCAGCAGTATGCGGGAGCAGTTCTTC.

This clonotype was detected ten times or more. Since it is a stray read in a library aimed at alpha chains, this beta chain has a size that is not meaningful. This rearrangement joins TRBV6-4 to TRBJ2-3; D is unresolved. Trimming removed 8 bases from V and 7 bases from J, with 10 bases in between. This CDR3 contains 11 residues. Germline CDR1 is MRHNA and CDR2 is SNTAGT. For the CDR3, the DNA is TGTGCCAGCGGGAATGGGAATACGCAGTATTTT. Translating it yields CASGNGNTQYF.

This clonotype appeared many times. A read error may account for a junction end that differs from germline. This beta chain is a stray read from a library made for alpha chains; its abundance is not meaningful. The chain links TRBV20-1 to TRBJ2-7; tentatively, D is TRBD1 or TRBD2 (5 bases each). The length of the CDR3 is 12 residues. Germline lookup yields CDR1 DFQATT and CDR2 SNEGSKA (reference sequence). CDR3 DNA: TGCAGTGCACGCGGACCCCCGGGGACCCCTCACTTC. Encoded protein: CSARGPPGTPHF.

This clonotype was observed many times. Little can be read into the size of this beta chain, an off-target read in a library designed for alpha chains. The chain has TRBV6-1 and TRBJ2-2, with TRBD1 as a possible D gene (6 bases). Trimming shortened V by 9 bases and J by 0 bases, and 20 bases separated the two germline ends. This CDR3 comprises 17 residues. Germline assignment: CDR1 MNHNS and CDR2 SASEGT. This CDR3 is CASELRQAIANTGELFF. DNA for the CDR3: TGTGCCAGTGAACTAAGACAGGCTATCGCGAACACCGGGGAGCTGTTTTTT.

Within the sample, this clonotype is medium-sized (0.01 to 0.1%). Since the library was made to target alpha chains, this beta chain is a stray read and its abundance is not meaningful. The rearrangement joins TRBV5-1 to TRBJ2-4, with a possible D match to TRBD1 (5 bases). Germline V lookup: CDR1 SGHRS, CDR2 YFSETQ. This CDR3 region has 16 residues. Trimming removed 3 bases from V and 8 bases from J, with 21 bases in between. This chain's CDR3 is CASSYWLAQGKDIQYF. In nucleotides, the CDR3 is TGCGCCAGCAGCTACTGGCTGGCGCAGGGCAAGGACATTCAGTACTTC.